This entry lists 6 T cell receptor beta chains sequenced from one sample in a study of TET2 disruption in CD19-targeted CAR T cells. Sequencing was performed with immunoSEQ multiplex PCR; in TCRdb, only in-frame clones are kept and a portion is missing. The sample table sets out approximately 2,100 clones. The antigens these receptors bind are not known. Treatment of the sample: autologous CTL019 cells: CD19 CAR with 4-1BB and CD3 zeta domains. The input for sequencing was CD8+ T cells sorted from cultured blood T cells, taken for CD19 CAR T cell therapy. The source is a man between 65 and 79 years old with chronic lymphocytic leukemia.

Considering frequency, this clone is medium-sized. Read coverage stops 3 residues before the CDR3 terminus; the germline J gene supplies the remainder. The J gene is TRBJ2-1, the V gene TRBV9; 8 bases are a match to TRBD2. The germline V gene has CDR1 SGDLS and CDR2 YYNGEE. The CDR3 has 16 amino acids. V was clipped by 0 bases and J by 2 bases; unmatched bases: 4. The covered CDR3 bases are TGTGCCAGCAGCGTAGTAGCTAGCGGGCCCTACAATGAG. Translated: CASSVVASGPYNE. Given in full, the CDR3 is CASSVVASGPYNEQFF.

By frequency, this clone is medium-sized. The read stops 3 residues short of the end of the CDR3; the missing end is completed from the germline J gene. This chain connects TRBV5-1 to TRBJ2-2, with no clear D. Per the germline V gene, CDR1 is SGHRS and CDR2 is YFSETQ. V shed 1 base and J shed 6 bases, with 10 bases lying between them. This CDR3 region has 14 residues. CDR3 sequence reads: CASSLNPSAGELFF. The CDR3 bases that were read are TGCGCCAGCAGCTTGAACCCATCGGCCGGGGAG.

Comment on this clone: The read comes to an end 3 residues before the CDR3 does, leaving the germline J gene to fill in the end. The chain is built from TRBV5-1 and TRBJ2-7; 11 bases align to TRBD2. Looked up from germline, CDR1 is SGHRS and CDR2 is YFSETQ. Trimming cost V 0 bases and J 2 bases; bases outside gene matches: 1. The CDR3 totals 15 residues. The CDR3 loop is CASSLGSGGAYEQYF. Incomplete CDR3 DNA: TGCGCCAGCAGCTTGGGTAGCGGGGGGGCCTACGAG.

This clone is medium-sized by frequency. The CDR3 is cut off 3 residues early in the read; its end comes from the germline J gene. This chain connects TRBV12-3 or TRBV12-4 to TRBJ2-3, with a weak D call TRBD2 (6 bases). V dropped 6 bases and J dropped 4 bases, with 17 bases sitting between them. The CDR3 runs to 15 residues. The CDR3 here is CASSRSGLRSDTQYF. The sequenced CDR3 bases are TGTGCCAGCAGCAGATCGGGACTCCGGTCAGATACG.

This clone is medium-sized by frequency. The missing CDR3 end, 3 residues past where the read stops, is filled in from the germline J gene. This rearrangement joins TRBV19 to TRBJ2-3, with 12 positions matching TRBD2. The CDR3 covers 17 residues. The V gene's germline CDR1 is LNHDA and CDR2 SQIVND (reference sequence). With V trimmed by 0 bases and J by 5 bases, 6 bases remained unmatched. This CDR3 is CASSIDLTSGGQDTQYF. Partial CDR3 DNA: TGTGCCAGTAGTATAGATCTGACTAGCGGGGGACAAGATACG.

As to this clone: The read gets to within 3 residues of the CDR3 end, and the germline J gene fills in the rest. The chain links TRBV10-3 to TRBJ2-2; possibly TRBD1 for D (5 bases). The V gene's germline CDR1 is ENHRY and CDR2 SYGVKD. The CDR3 covers 16 residues. CDR3 DNA (partial): TGTGCCATCAGTGAGTCGTGGGCTTCTGGGGCCAACGTG. Residues: CAISESWASGANV. The complete CDR3 sequence is CAISESWASGANVLFF.